The 29 T cell receptor beta chains below were found in one sample sequenced in a study of blood T cell repertoires in COVID-19. Repertoires were generated with immunoSEQ multiplex PCR, while TCRdb's copy carries only in-frame clones and drops some. This sample yields about 190,000 clones, of which 80% to 85% are seen a single time; about 5.5% belongs to the top ten. The sequenced material came from peripheral blood. Receptors originate from a woman aged 25 to 39 with acute or convalescent COVID-19.

In the case of this clone: This sample includes further DNA sequences coding for the same CDR3. The V gene is TRBV5-1, the J gene TRBJ1-4; TRBD1 might be the D (6 bases). V lost 0 bases and J lost 4, with 7 bases in between. The CDR3 runs to 14 residues. From germline, CDR1 is SGHRS and CDR2 YFSETQ. The CDR3 DNA sequence: TGCGCCAGCAGCTTGGGACAGGTTAATGAAAAACTGTTTTTT. Amino acid sequence: CASSLGQVNEKLFF. Drawing the rest from reference TRBV5-1 and TRBJ1-4, the complete variable domain is KAGVTQTPRYLIKTRGQQVTLSCSPISGHRSVSWYQQTPGQGLQFLFEYFSETQRNKGNFPGRFSGRQFSNSRSEMNVSTLELGDSALYLCASSLGQVNEKLFFGSGTQLSVL.

This rearrangement joins TRBV4-3 to TRBJ1-1, with 8 bases lining up with TRBD1. Germline CDR1 reads LGHNA; CDR2 reads YSLEER. With 0 bases clipped from V and 5 bases from J, the junction kept 11 bases outside the gene matches. The length of the CDR3 is 17 residues. This chain's CDR3 is CASSQDPDRGLRTEAFF. CDR3 DNA: TGCGCCAGCAGCCAAGATCCTGACAGGGGTTTAAGGACTGAAGCTTTCTTT.

V gene TRBV7-9 combines with J gene TRBJ2-1; the match to TRBD2 covers 7 bases. The V gene's germline CDR1 is SEHNR and CDR2 FQNEAQ (reference sequence). V trimming: 6 bases; J trimming: 6 bases; junction bases outside the gene matches: 8. The CDR3 runs 14 residues. CDR3 region: CASRSSGNINEQFF. The DNA for the CDR3 is TGTGCCAGCAGATCAAGCGGGAATATCAATGAGCAGTTCTTC.

The sample holds one count of this clone. J is TRBJ1-6 and V is TRBV5-1, with TRBD1 identical over 7 bases. CDR3 length: 14 amino acids. Unmatched junction bases numbered 8, after V lost 4 bases and J lost 10 bases. Germline lookup yields CDR1 SGHRS and CDR2 YFSETQ. As DNA, the CDR3 is TGCGCCAGCAGCCCGGACAGGCCGGGATCACCCCTCCACTTT. This codes for CASSPDRPGSPLHF. The complete variable domain, with remaining parts taken from reference TRBV5-1 and TRBJ1-6, reads KAGVTQTPRYLIKTRGQQVTLSCSPISGHRSVSWYQQTPGQGLQFLFEYFSETQRNKGNFPGRFSGRQFSNSRSEMNVSTLELGDSALYLCASSPDRPGSPLHFGNGTRLTVT.

In this sample, this clone turned up a few times. The rearrangement joins TRBV24-1 to TRBJ2-3, with 8 bases matching TRBD2. The V gene end was trimmed by 8 bases and the J gene end by 2 bases; junction bases not matched to a gene: 11. Per the germline V gene, CDR1 is KGHDR and CDR2 is SFDVKD. This CDR3 is built from 16 residues. The CDR3 loop is CATINPGLDPTDTQYF. The CDR3 nucleotides read TGTGCCACCATTAACCCGGGACTAGATCCCACAGATACGCAGTATTTT.

This clone has a single count. The chain's CDR3 is CASSYTSGSTDTQYF. CDR3 nucleotides: TGTGCCAGCAGTTACACTAGCGGGAGCACAGATACGCAGTATTTT. This chain joins TRBV6-2 or TRBV6-3 and TRBJ2-3; 9 nucleotides line up with TRBD2. CDR3 length equals 15 residues. Trimming cost V 2 bases and J 0 bases; bases outside gene matches: 0. Germline CDR1 reads MNHEY; CDR2 reads SVGEGT.

About this clone itself: One end of the junction is discordant with germline, which a read error may explain. The chain carries TRBV19 and TRBJ2-3, with 9 bases aligning to TRBD2. The CDR3 runs 12 residues. Per the germline V gene, CDR1 is LNHDA and CDR2 is SQIVND (reference sequence). CDR3 region: CASSGLAGSVDF. DNA of the CDR3: TGTGCCAGTAGTGGGCTAGCGGGGTCTGTAGACTTT. The variable domain in full, with the rest retrieved from reference TRBV19 and TRBJ2-3, is DGGITQSPKYLFRKEGQNVTLSCEQNLNHDAMYWYRQDPGQGLRLIYYSQIVNDFQKGDIAEGYSVSREKKESFPLTVTSAQKNPTAFYLCASSGLAGSVDFGPGTRLTVL.

This chain joins TRBV3-1 (or the pseudogene TRBV3-2) and TRBJ1-3, with D possibly being TRBD1 (6 bases). Germline loops: CDR1 LGHDT, CDR2 YNNKEL (reference sequence). This CDR3 has 14 amino acids. Trimming cost V 0 bases and J 5 bases, with 8 bases left between them. CDR3 sequence reads: CASSQEGARNTIYF. The CDR3, as DNA: TGTGCCAGCAGCCAAGAGGGGGCCAGAAACACCATATATTTT.

The V gene is TRBV6-2 or TRBV6-3, the J gene TRBJ1-2; perhaps TRBD1 as D (5 bases). Germline CDR1 is MNHEY and CDR2 is SVGEGT. Trimming took off 6 bases at V and 2 bases at J, with 16 bases between the two ends. The CDR3 runs to 15 residues. The CDR3 nucleotides are TGTGCCAGCAGCCGTTCGAGGGAGGGGAACTATGGCTACACCTTC. Its protein is CASSRSREGNYGYTF.

DNA of the CDR3: TGTGCCAGCAGCTGGCGGGAGTCCATCCCCTACAATGAGCAGTTCTTC. Translating gives CASSWRESIPYNEQFF. The rearrangement uses TRBV13 and TRBJ2-1; 7 positions match TRBD2. The germline CDR1 and CDR2 sequences are PRHDT and FYEKMQ (reference sequence). The CDR3 length is 16 residues. With V trimmed by 4 bases and J by 2 bases, 8 bases remained unmatched.

This clone was counted between two and nine times. The rearrangement uses TRBV19 and TRBJ1-5, with D hard to call. The germline V and J ends were trimmed by 0 bases and 2 bases, with 8 bases remaining between them. Per the germline V gene, CDR1 is LNHDA and CDR2 is SQIVND (reference sequence). The CDR3 is 15 amino acids. CDR3 DNA: TGTGCCAGTAGTATAGATTGGGGAGGCAATCAGCCCCAGCATTTT. Translation: CASSIDWGGNQPQHF.

In this sample, this clone turned up a few times. V is TRBV7-9 and J is TRBJ1-5; D is undetermined. This CDR3 has 13 residues. From germline, CDR1 is SEHNR and CDR2 FQNEAQ (reference sequence). With 2 bases removed from V and 5 bases from J, the gap between germline ends came to 7 bases. The CDR3 reads CASSLSGYQPQHF. The CDR3 nucleotides read TGTGCCAGCAGCTTATCGGGTTATCAGCCCCAGCATTTT.

The chain couples TRBV2 to TRBJ1-1; D gene uncertain. Trimming stripped 7 bases from V and 0 bases from J, with 6 bases between. The length of the CDR3 is 12 residues. Germline V gene sequence: CDR1 SNHLY, CDR2 FYNNEI. In DNA, the CDR3 is TGTGCCAGCAAGCTCTTGAACACTGAAGCTTTCTTT. This translates into CASKLLNTEAFF.

The chain couples TRBV28 to TRBJ1-1; D unresolved. Germline loops: CDR1 MDHEN, CDR2 SYDVKM. Trimming removed 6 bases from V and 10 bases from J, with 15 bases in between. This CDR3 has 12 residues. As DNA, the CDR3 is TGTGCCAGCAGGATCCCGGGAATTCGAGCTTTCTTT. Protein product: CASRIPGIRAFF. The variable domain in full, completed from reference TRBV28 and TRBJ1-1, reads DVKVTQSSRYLVKRTGEKVFLECVQDMDHENMFWYRQDPGLGLRLIYFSYDVKMKEKGDIPEGYSVSREKKERFSLILESASTNQTSMYLCASRIPGIRAFFGQGTRLTVV.

This sequence joins TRBV27 and TRBJ1-1, with 8 bases aligning to TRBD1. The ends lost 5 bases at V and 2 bases at J; junction bases unmatched: 7. The CDR3 sequence is 15 residues long. Germline CDR1 and CDR2: MNHEY and SMNVEV (reference sequence). CDR3 nucleotides: TGTGCCAGCAGTCTAAGGACAGGGAGCAACACTGAAGCTTTCTTT. This sequence encodes CASSLRTGSNTEAFF.

CDR3 region: CASSLSGGRANEQFF. In nucleotides, the CDR3 is TGTGCCAGCAGCTTAAGCGGCGGGAGGGCCAATGAGCAGTTCTTC. This chain uses TRBV7-3 with TRBJ2-1, with 9 bases that match TRBD2. This CDR3 comprises 15 residues. Germline V CDR1 and CDR2: SGHTA, FQGTGA. The V segment lost 1 base and the J segment 6 bases; nucleotides outside the gene matches: 4.

V is TRBV19 and J is TRBJ2-1; 7 positions match TRBD2. The V segment lost 3 bases and the J segment 3 bases; nucleotides outside the gene matches: 8. The CDR3 covers 16 residues. Germline V CDR1 and CDR2: LNHDA, SQIVND (reference sequence). The CDR3 nucleotides are TGTGCCAGTAGTATCCCTGGGACTATCCTCTACAATGAGCAGTTCTTC. Translated: CASSIPGTILYNEQFF.

The chain couples TRBV14 to TRBJ2-1; 7 positions match TRBD1. Germline CDR1 is SGHDN and CDR2 is FVKESK. V was pared by 3 bases and J by 2 bases, with 4 bases of the junction left unmatched. This CDR3 contains 15 residues. CDR3 sequence: CASSQRTGAYNEQFF. The CDR3 DNA sequence: TGTGCCAGCAGCCAGAGGACAGGAGCCTACAATGAGCAGTTCTTC.

V is TRBV13 and J is TRBJ1-1, with D perhaps TRBD1 (6 bases). V was trimmed by 0 bases and J by 8 bases, leaving 7 bases between them. The length of the CDR3 is 12 residues. Per the germline V gene, CDR1 is PRHDT and CDR2 is FYEKMQ (reference sequence). In DNA form, the CDR3 reads TGTGCCAGCAGCTTAGGGGACAGCGAAGCTTTCTTT. Encoded protein: CASSLGDSEAFF.

The chain couples TRBV7-7 to TRBJ2-2; a weak D match, TRBD2 (5 bases). Germline V gene lookup returns CDR1 SSHAT and CDR2 FNYEAQ (reference sequence). CDR3 length: 15 amino acids. Trimming took 5 bases from V and 1 from J, leaving 11 bases between them. The CDR3 region has the DNA TGTGCCAGCAGCCAGAGGGCGGGGAACACCGGGGAGCTGTTTTTT. Protein: CASSQRAGNTGELFF.

The chain uses TRBV5-1 and TRBJ2-5; 9 nucleotides line up with TRBD1. V shed 7 bases, J shed 1 base, and the junction held 2 bases outside the gene matches. The CDR3 runs 13 residues. CDR1 is SGHRS and CDR2 is YFSETQ in the germline V gene. Here the CDR3 reads CASGTGTQETQYF. CDR3 bases: TGCGCCAGCGGGACAGGGACCCAAGAGACCCAGTACTTC. Combining the CDR3 with reference TRBV5-1 and TRBJ2-5 gives the whole variable domain KAGVTQTPRYLIKTRGQQVTLSCSPISGHRSVSWYQQTPGQGLQFLFEYFSETQRNKGNFPGRFSGRQFSNSRSEMNVSTLELGDSALYLCASGTGTQETQYFGPGTRLLVL.

This chain uses TRBV4-1 with TRBJ1-1, with 9 bases fitting TRBD1. Germline-derived CDR1 and CDR2 are MGHRA and YSYEKL. V shed 4 bases, J shed 4 bases, and the junction held 10 bases outside the gene matches. This CDR3 has 16 residues. CDR3 sequence reads: CASSLDSTGGVTEAFF. The CDR3 bases are TGCGCCAGCAGCCTAGACTCTACAGGGGGCGTCACTGAAGCTTTCTTT.

The chain carries TRBV9 and TRBJ1-6; D is unresolved. Germline CDR1 is SGDLS and CDR2 is YYNGEE. V was shortened by 3 bases and J by 7 bases, with 11 bases between the two germline ends. The CDR3 consists of 14 residues. CDR3 sequence (DNA): TGTGCCAGCAGCGGACTAAACGGCAATTCACCCCTCCACTTT. Protein product: CASSGLNGNSPLHF.

V gene TRBV5-1 combines with J gene TRBJ1-6, with D unresolved. Deletions cut 0 bases from V and 7 bases from J, with 11 bases between. The V gene's germline CDR1 is SGHRS and CDR2 YFSETQ. CDR3 length: 15 amino acids. CDR3 amino acids: CASSLDGLLNSPLHF. The CDR3 bases are TGCGCCAGCAGCTTGGACGGACTGCTAAATTCACCCCTCCACTTT. Drawing the rest from reference TRBV5-1 and TRBJ1-6, the complete variable domain is KAGVTQTPRYLIKTRGQQVTLSCSPISGHRSVSWYQQTPGQGLQFLFEYFSETQRNKGNFPGRFSGRQFSNSRSEMNVSTLELGDSALYLCASSLDGLLNSPLHFGNGTRLTVT.

This chain uses TRBV10-1 with TRBJ2-7; 9 nucleotides agree with TRBD2. CDR1 and CDR2 from the germline V gene are WNHNN and SYGVQD (reference sequence). With 5 bases clipped from V and 1 base from J, the junction kept 12 bases outside the gene matches. The CDR3 is 17 amino acids. The CDR3 region has the DNA TGCGCCAGCAGTCGAACTCAACTAGCGGGTAATTCCTACGAGCAGTACTTC. Translation gives CASSRTQLAGNSYEQYF.

The chain recombines TRBV19 with TRBJ1-6; 7 nucleotides line up with TRBD1. The CDR3 runs to 17 residues. Germline assignment: CDR1 LNHDA and CDR2 SQIVND (reference sequence). With V trimmed by 5 bases and J by 0 bases, 7 bases remained unmatched. The CDR3 DNA sequence: TGTGCCAGTAGTCAATTGGCAGGGGGCTCCTATAATTCACCCCTCCACTTT. Encoded protein: CASSQLAGGSYNSPLHF.

The chain combines TRBV10-3 with TRBJ1-4; 8 bases are shared with TRBD1. V dropped 9 bases and J dropped 0; count of bases not matched to a gene: 6. Germline V gives CDR1 ENHRY, CDR2 SYGVKD. The CDR3 has 15 residues. The chain's CDR3 is CAISQGVATNEKLFF. The CDR3, as DNA: TGTGCCATATCACAGGGGGTTGCAACTAATGAAAAACTGTTTTTT.

This chain uses TRBV5-1 with TRBJ2-7; 12 nucleotides align to TRBD1. V lost 4 bases to trimming and J lost 6 bases; unmatched junction nucleotides: 8. The germline CDR1 and CDR2 sequences are SGHRS and YFSETQ. The CDR3 is 15 amino acids. The CDR3 here is CASSGGQGAFGEQYF. CDR3 nucleotides: TGCGCCAGCAGCGGGGGACAGGGGGCTTTTGGCGAGCAGTACTTC. The full variable domain, completed using reference TRBV5-1 and TRBJ2-7, is KAGVTQTPRYLIKTRGQQVTLSCSPISGHRSVSWYQQTPGQGLQFLFEYFSETQRNKGNFPGRFSGRQFSNSRSEMNVSTLELGDSALYLCASSGGQGAFGEQYFGPGTRLTVT.

CDR3 region: CSVEADTQYF. CDR3 nucleotide sequence: TGCAGCGTTGAAGCTGATACGCAGTATTTT. The chain recombines TRBV29-1 with TRBJ2-3; D gene uncertain. The CDR3 extends over 10 amino acids. With 1 base removed from V and 6 bases from J, the gap between germline ends came to 2 bases. The V gene's germline CDR1 is SQVTM and CDR2 ANQGSEA.